This T cell receptor (beta chain) is drawn from a study of cytomegalovirus exposure and HLA in healthy donors. Profiling relied on immunoSEQ multiplex PCR, and the TCRdb table lists in-frame clones only, not all of them. This sample yields more than 70,000 clones, of which 90% to 96% are seen a single time; about 1.5% belongs to the top ten. J was trimmed by 7 bases and V by 6 bases; bases with no gene match: 5. Germline CDR1 is MNHNS and CDR2 is SASEGT. The CDR3 extends over 13 amino acids. The chain recombines TRBV6-1 with TRBJ1-4; TRBD1 aligns across 7 bases. Sequences were obtained from PBMCs. The sequence was collected from a man aged 18 to 35 in good health and CMV-seropositive. The CDR3 nucleotides read TGTGCCAGCAGCGCCCGACAGGGTGAAAAACTGTTTTTT. Translated, it gives CASSARQGEKLFF.